In this sample, the clone carrying this T cell receptor beta chain turned up many times. Then a second PCR, running about 6 to 12 cycles, was carried out with a sample-barcoded 5' primer and a J-beta primer mix. TCRdb processed the 5' RACE reads anew with MiXCR; each CDR3 protein has one entry. The table shows some 640,000 distinct CDR3 sequences, with 49% occurring only once. The sample providers were healthy Caucasian people from Russia, aged about 6 to 95. The sample, around 10 milliliters of peripheral blood, was drawn from each donor. V lost 4 bases and J 2 bases, leaving 23 bases between the germline ends. Germline V gene lookup returns CDR1 SGDLS and CDR2 YYNGEE. The CDR3 spans 18 residues. These data belong to a study of blood T cells in healthy people across ages.

The sample comprised blood. V and J are TRBV9 and TRBJ2-3, with D perhaps matching TRBD2 (6 bases). This TCR derives from a woman aged 55 to 70 in good health. CDR3 loop: CASSFSLRDSKNTDTQYF. The DNA for the CDR3 is TGTGCCAGCAGCTTCTCACTCCGGGACTCGAAGAACACAGATACGCAGTATTTT.